The 30 T cell receptor beta chains below come from one sample, sequenced in a study of cytomegalovirus exposure and HLA in healthy donors. The study ran its PCR with 60 Vbeta and 13 Jbeta primers. The table came from immunoSEQ multiplex PCR; TCRdb's copy has only in-frame clones and leaves some out. Of some 140,000 clones in the sample, approximately 80% are singletons; the top ten hold around 13%. The sample consisted of PBMCs. Receptor source: a man aged 30-40 years in good health and CMV-seropositive.

The CDR3 DNA reads as TGTGCCAGCAGCTTAGTGCTAGCGGGAGGTGGTTTCTACGAGCAGTACTTC. Residues: CASSLVLAGGGFYEQYF. J is TRBJ2-7 and V is TRBV7-2, with 11 bases that match TRBD2. This CDR3 has 17 amino acids. Germline CDR1 and CDR2: SGHTA and FQGNSA. V lost 1 base, J lost 3 bases, and 8 bases stayed unmatched.

This chain joins TRBV28 and TRBJ2-5; a weak D match, TRBD1 (5 bases). The CDR3 runs to 13 residues. From germline, CDR1 is MDHEN and CDR2 SYDVKM. Trimming shortened V by 9 bases and J by 4 bases, and 15 bases separated the two germline ends. CDR3 sequence reads: CASHRQKRETQYF. As DNA, the CDR3 is TGTGCCAGTCACCGACAGAAAAGAGAGACCCAGTACTTC.

This chain connects TRBV10-2 to TRBJ1-5; D gene ambiguous. Per germline, CDR1 WSHSY and CDR2 SAAADI. V was trimmed by 3 bases and J by 1 base, leaving 7 bases between them. The CDR3 has 14 amino acids. Written as DNA, the CDR3 is TGCGCCAGCAGTGACAGATCAAGCAATCAGCCCCAGCATTTT. Protein product: CASSDRSSNQPQHF.

The CDR3 sequence: CASSQESGTGVRNEQFF. The CDR3 coding sequence is TGTGCCAGCAGCCAAGAATCCGGGACAGGGGTTCGCAATGAGCAGTTCTTC. The chain has TRBV4-2 and TRBJ2-1, with TRBD1 matching 10 bases. Germline values: CDR1 LGHNA, CDR2 YNFKEQ. Germline trimming cut 0 bases from V and 6 bases from J; bases unmatched to any gene: 8. The CDR3 covers 17 residues.

This clone was seen once. The chain carries TRBV20-1 and TRBJ1-2, with D uncertain. The germline CDR1 and CDR2 sequences are DFQATT and SNEGSKA (reference sequence). This CDR3 contains 11 residues. V lost 3 bases to trimming and J lost 7 bases, with 9 bases between them. The CDR3 loop is CSASQVCGYTF. The CDR3 nucleotides read TGCAGTGCTAGCCAGGTGTGTGGCTACACCTTC.

The gene calls are TRBV12-5 and TRBJ2-4, with TRBD2 matching 12 bases. V dropped 2 bases and J dropped 5; count of bases not matched to a gene: 7. The CDR3 has 17 amino acids. Germline CDR1 LGHNT, CDR2 FRNRAP. CDR3 sequence reads: CASGLKRLAGEENIQYF. The DNA for the CDR3 is TGTGCTAGTGGTTTGAAGAGACTAGCGGGAGAGGAAAACATTCAGTACTTC. Full variable domain (remainder filled in from reference TRBV12-5 and TRBJ2-4): DARVTQTPRHKVTEMGQEVTMRCQPILGHNTVFWYRQTMMQGLELLAYFRNRAPLDDSGMPKDRFSAEMPDATLATLKIQPSEPRDSAVYFCASGLKRLAGEENIQYFGAGTRLSVL.

This chain joins TRBV13 and TRBJ2-7, with D maybe TRBD1 (5 bases). Germline values: CDR1 PRHDT, CDR2 FYEKMQ (reference sequence). The CDR3 runs to 15 residues. V lost 1 base, J lost 1 base, and 11 bases lay in between. The CDR3 bases are TGTGCCAGCAGCTTAGCTGGGGCTCTATCCTACGAGCAGTACTTC. It yields the protein CASSLAGALSYEQYF.

The chain recombines TRBV27 with TRBJ1-6; perhaps TRBD1 as D (5 bases). The CDR3 has 16 residues. CDR1 and CDR2 from the germline V gene are MNHEY and SMNVEV (reference sequence). V dropped 0 bases and J dropped 6 bases, with 12 bases sitting between them. The CDR3 loop is CASSLSLGDSNSPLHF. As DNA, the CDR3 is TGTGCCAGCAGTTTATCGTTAGGGGATAGTAATTCACCCCTCCACTTT.

The chain employs TRBV5-1 and TRBJ1-1; 7 positions agree with TRBD1. The CDR3 contains 12 residues. V lost 5 bases to trimming and J lost 7 bases; unmatched junction nucleotides: 5. Per germline, CDR1 SGHRS and CDR2 YFSETQ. CDR3 region: CASRIQGNEAFF. The CDR3 DNA sequence: TGCGCCAGCAGAATACAGGGGAATGAAGCTTTCTTT.

J is TRBJ1-5 and V is TRBV30; D remains ambiguous. The germline V and J ends were trimmed by 0 bases and 5 bases, with 11 bases remaining between them. Germline CDR1 is GTSNPN and CDR2 is SVGIG (reference sequence). This CDR3 comprises 14 residues. The CDR3 DNA sequence: TGTGCCTGGAGTGTGGCGTGGGGAGATCAGCCCCAGCATTTT. Translating it yields CAWSVAWGDQPQHF.

The gene calls are TRBV29-1 and TRBJ2-3, with 7 bases fitting TRBD1. This CDR3 contains 13 residues. Germline values: CDR1 SQVTM, CDR2 ANQGSEA. Trimming at V came to 4 bases and at J to 2 bases, leaving 3 bases not matched to a gene. CDR3 in amino acids: CSVAGTVTDTQYF. The CDR3 nucleotides are TGCAGCGTTGCCGGGACAGTCACAGATACGCAGTATTTT.

The chain combines TRBV4-2 with TRBJ1-1, with D possibly matching TRBD1 (5 bases). The germline V gene encodes CDR1 LGHNA and CDR2 YNFKEQ. The CDR3 runs 14 residues. V was pared by 5 bases and J by 4 bases, with 14 bases between. The DNA for the CDR3 is TGTGCCAGCAGCGCCAGGGTTATCGGCACTGAAGCTTTCTTT. Translation: CASSARVIGTEAFF.

CDR3 DNA: TGTGCCAGTAGTAGCCAGGTTCCCACCGGGGAGCTGTTTTTT. It yields the protein CASSSQVPTGELFF. The V and J genes are TRBV19 and TRBJ2-2; unclear D gene. Germline V CDR1 and CDR2: LNHDA, SQIVND (reference sequence). V was clipped by 4 bases and J by 4 bases, with 10 bases between them. The CDR3 is made up of 14 amino acids. Looking up the rest from reference TRBV19 and TRBJ2-2 gives the full variable domain: DGGITQSPKYLFRKEGQNVTLSCEQNLNHDAMYWYRQDPGQGLRLIYYSQIVNDFQKGDIAEGYSVSREKKESFPLTVTSAQKNPTAFYLCASSSQVPTGELFFGEGSRLTVL.

The rearrangement uses TRBV9 and TRBJ2-7; D is unclear. V lost 0 bases to trimming and J lost 2 bases, with 12 bases between them. Germline loops: CDR1 SGDLS, CDR2 YYNGEE. The CDR3 runs to 15 residues. DNA of the CDR3: TGTGCCAGCAGCGTAGCGATAGCTACCACCTACGAGCAGTACTTC. Translation gives CASSVAIATTYEQYF.

The chain employs TRBV11-2 and TRBJ2-7; 10 nucleotides agree with TRBD2. There are 16 residues in the CDR3. The V and J ends lost 2 bases and 3 bases, in that order; junction bases with no gene match: 7. The germline V gene has CDR1 SGHAT and CDR2 FQNNGV. CDR3 sequence: CASSLPSSGSDYEQYF. In DNA form, the CDR3 reads TGTGCCAGCAGCTTACCATCTAGCGGGAGCGACTACGAGCAGTACTTC.

The rearrangement joins TRBV7-2 to TRBJ2-7; the D gene is possibly TRBD2 (5 bases). Germline V gene lookup returns CDR1 SGHTA and CDR2 FQGNSA. The CDR3 is 15 residues long. Between the trimmed V and J ends, which lost 5 bases and 1 base, there was a span of 15 bases. DNA of the CDR3: TGTGCCAGCAGCCAAGACGGGGTTCGGTCCTACGAGCAGTACTTC. Residues: CASSQDGVRSYEQYF.

The V gene is TRBV5-4, the J gene TRBJ2-3; 7 positions agree with TRBD2. CDR3 size: 17 residues. Germline trimming cut 0 bases from V and 2 bases from J; bases unmatched to any gene: 9. Germline V gene sequence: CDR1 SGHNT, CDR2 YYREEE (reference sequence). The CDR3 spells CASSLALGLKNTDTQYF. Written as DNA, the CDR3 is TGTGCCAGCAGCTTGGCCTTGGGACTAAAGAACACAGATACGCAGTATTTT.

The chain recombines TRBV7-8 with TRBJ2-5, with a possible D match to TRBD2 (6 bases). The CDR3 covers 15 residues. Germline V gene lookup returns CDR1 SGHVS and CDR2 FQNEAQ. V was pared by 5 bases and J by 4 bases, with 17 bases between. The CDR3 is CASSRSGTAGETQYF. The CDR3 DNA is TGTGCCAGCAGCCGTTCTGGGACTGCGGGAGAGACCCAGTACTTC. Variable domain in full (rest from reference TRBV7-8 and TRBJ2-5): GAGVSQSPRYKVAKRGQDVALRCDPISGHVSLFWYQQALGQGPEFLTYFQNEAQLDKSGLPSDRFFAERPEGSVSTLKIQRTQQEDSAVYLCASSRSGTAGETQYFGPGTRLLVL.

CDR3 protein: CASRGTGAGNQPQHF. In DNA form, the CDR3 reads TGTGCCAGCAGGGGGACAGGGGCTGGCAATCAGCCCCAGCATTTT. The chain joins TRBV28 to TRBJ1-5, with 10 bases identical to TRBD1. Germline assignment: CDR1 MDHEN and CDR2 SYDVKM. V was clipped by 6 bases and J by 2 bases; unmatched bases: 4. CDR3 size: 15 residues.

The chain is built from TRBV7-2 and TRBJ2-7; D unresolved. The ends were cut back, 0 bases at V and 2 bases at J, with 5 bases in the middle. CDR3 length: 13 amino acids. Germline V gives CDR1 SGHTA, CDR2 FQGNSA. DNA of the CDR3: TGTGCCAGCAGCTTAGCCCTTCCCTACGAGCAGTACTTC. Its translation is CASSLALPYEQYF. Full variable domain (outside the CDR3, taken from reference TRBV7-2 and TRBJ2-7): GAGVSQSPSNKVTEKGKDVELRCDPISGHTALYWYRQSLGQGLEFLIYFQGNSAPDKSGLPSDRFSAERTGGSVSTLTIQRTQQEDSAVYLCASSLALPYEQYFGPGTRLTVT.

A few counts support this clone. The chain has TRBV10-3 and TRBJ2-1; TRBD2 might be the D (5 bases). CDR3 size: 13 residues. The V gene's germline CDR1 is ENHRY and CDR2 SYGVKD. V lost 8 bases and J lost 7, with 15 bases in between. This chain's CDR3 is CAILRAGSNEQFF. The CDR3 nucleotides are TGTGCCATCCTCCGGGCGGGTTCGAATGAGCAGTTCTTC.

This clone has just a few counts. The chain combines TRBV28 with TRBJ2-6, with 7 bases fitting TRBD2. The trim removed 1 base at V and 0 bases at J, leaving 9 bases unmatched. This CDR3 has 19 amino acids. Germline CDR1 MDHEN, CDR2 SYDVKM. CDR3 amino acids: CASSLSPARTSSGANVLTF. The CDR3 region has the DNA TGTGCCAGCAGTTTATCACCCGCCCGGACTAGCTCTGGGGCCAACGTCCTGACTTTC.

The chain carries TRBV2 and TRBJ1-5; D unresolved. With 2 bases removed from V and 8 bases from J, the gap between germline ends came to 7 bases. This CDR3 is built from 12 residues. CDR1 is SNHLY, CDR2 FYNNEI, per germline. In DNA form, the CDR3 reads TGTGCCAGCAGTGAAACCCCGGAGCCCCAGCATTTT. This gives the protein CASSETPEPQHF.

The rearrangement uses TRBV5-1 and TRBJ2-1; TRBD2 matches 8 bases. After removal of 5 bases from V and 8 bases from J, the junction contained 12 bases not matched to a gene. Germline CDR1 is SGHRS and CDR2 is YFSETQ. This CDR3 region has 15 residues. The CDR3 bases are TGCGCCAGCAGTTCCGGGACTAGTCAAGTCGATGAGCAGTTCTTC. This encodes CASSSGTSQVDEQFF.

The chain joins TRBV18 to TRBJ1-4; no reliable D call. V was shortened by 3 bases and J by 5 bases, with 16 bases between the two germline ends. The CDR3 is 16 residues long. Germline V lookup: CDR1 KGHSH, CDR2 LQKENI. CDR3 amino acids: CASSPSENGGNEKLFF. CDR3 DNA: TGTGCCAGCTCACCTTCAGAAAATGGCGGAAATGAAAAACTGTTTTTT.

The rearrangement joins TRBV7-9 to TRBJ1-2; 7 bases agree with TRBD1. Germline CDR1 and CDR2: SEHNR and FQNEAQ (reference sequence). The trim removed 6 bases at V and 4 bases at J, leaving 23 bases unmatched. This CDR3 has 19 residues. CDR3 residues: CASSFGTGDPTGGGYGYTF. The DNA of the CDR3 is TGTGCCAGCAGTTTTGGAACAGGGGACCCAACTGGGGGCGGCTATGGCTACACCTTC.

This chain joins TRBV28 and TRBJ1-2; D gene unclear. This CDR3 is built from 13 residues. V was pared by 3 bases and J by 12 bases, with 17 bases between. Germline CDR1 MDHEN, CDR2 SYDVKM. The CDR3 protein is CASSFGGIAINTF. CDR3 in DNA: TGTGCCAGCAGTTTTGGAGGGATCGCCATCAACACCTTC.

J is TRBJ2-7 and V is TRBV19; 11 bases map to TRBD2. Germline V lookup: CDR1 LNHDA, CDR2 SQIVND (reference sequence). The trim removed 2 bases at V and 4 bases at J, leaving 4 bases unmatched. There are 15 residues in the CDR3. CDR3 in amino acids: CASSITSGREYEQYF. CDR3 bases: TGTGCCAGTAGTATAACTAGCGGGAGAGAATACGAGCAGTACTTC.

The chain combines TRBV5-6 with TRBJ2-1; 11 positions match TRBD2. In germline, CDR1 is SGHDT, CDR2 YYEEEE. V was clipped by 6 bases and J by 8 bases; unmatched bases: 13. CDR3 size: 16 residues. Written as DNA, the CDR3 is TGTGCCAGCACTTCAAAACTAGCGGGAGCTGGTGATGAGCAGTTCTTC. This gives the protein CASTSKLAGAGDEQFF.

This chain connects TRBV2 to TRBJ2-1; D unclear. The CDR3 has 11 amino acids. Trimming took off 7 bases at V and 4 bases at J, with 5 bases between the two ends. CDR1 is SNHLY and CDR2 is FYNNEI in the germline V gene. CDR3 sequence reads: CASILYNEQFF. The CDR3 DNA reads TGTGCCAGCATTCTTTACAATGAGCAGTTCTTC.